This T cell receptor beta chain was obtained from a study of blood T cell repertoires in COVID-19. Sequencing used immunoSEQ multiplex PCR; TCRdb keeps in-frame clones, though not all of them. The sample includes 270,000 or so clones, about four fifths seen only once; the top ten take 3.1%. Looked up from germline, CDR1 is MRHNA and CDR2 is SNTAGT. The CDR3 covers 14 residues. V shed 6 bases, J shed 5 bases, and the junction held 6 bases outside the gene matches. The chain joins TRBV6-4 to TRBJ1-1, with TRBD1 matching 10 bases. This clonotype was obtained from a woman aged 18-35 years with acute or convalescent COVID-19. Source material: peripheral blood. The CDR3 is CASREGDRGTEAFF. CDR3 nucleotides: TGTGCCAGCAGAGAGGGGGACAGGGGAACTGAAGCTTTCTTT.